The 3 T cell receptor beta chains reported below all come from one sample, sequenced in a study of T cells in localized non-small cell lung cancer. The repertoire was sequenced with immunoSEQ multiplex PCR; TCRdb's copy has only in-frame clones and lacks some. This repertoire shows fewer than 100,000 clones, around 90% found once; its top ten account for over 12%. The starting material was peripheral blood, obtained before any cancer treatment. The receptors derive from a man aged 40-75 years with stage I squamous cell lung carcinoma.

The chain carries TRBV11-2 and TRBJ2-7; D unresolved. The germline V gene has CDR1 SGHAT and CDR2 FQNNGV. CDR3 length equals 13 residues. V was clipped by 3 bases and J by 2 bases, with 8 bases between them. The DNA for the CDR3 is TGTGCCAGCAGCTTCTCCCGAGCCTACGAGCAGTACTTC. Protein sequence: CASSFSRAYEQYF.

This clone was observed a handful of times. The V call is TRBV10-3, the J call TRBJ1-5; 7 nucleotides match TRBD1. This CDR3 region has 15 residues. Trimming cost V 8 bases and J 0 bases; bases outside gene matches: 7. CDR1 is ENHRY and CDR2 is SYGVKD in the germline V gene. CDR3 in DNA: TGTGCCATCGGCGGGACAGCGAATAGCAATCAGCCCCAGCATTTT. Translating gives CAIGGTANSNQPQHF.

The chain recombines TRBV5-1 with TRBJ1-5, with TRBD1 matching 7 bases. V lost 0 bases to trimming and J lost 1 base; unmatched junction nucleotides: 1. CDR1 SGHRS and CDR2 YFSETQ come from the germline V gene. CDR3 length: 15 residues. DNA for the CDR3: TGCGCCAGCAGCTTGGAGGGGGCAAGCAATCAGCCCCAGCATTTT. Residues: CASSLEGASNQPQHF.